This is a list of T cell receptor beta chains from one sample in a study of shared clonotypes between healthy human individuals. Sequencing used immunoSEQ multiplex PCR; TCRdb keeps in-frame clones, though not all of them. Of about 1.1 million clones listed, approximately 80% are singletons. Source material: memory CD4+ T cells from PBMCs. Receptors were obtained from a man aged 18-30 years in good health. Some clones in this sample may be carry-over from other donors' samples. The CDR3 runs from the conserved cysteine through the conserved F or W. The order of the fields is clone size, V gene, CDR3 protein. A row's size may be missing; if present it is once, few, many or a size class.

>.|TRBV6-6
CASSRTTGGNGETQYF
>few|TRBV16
CASSRQPYTEAFF
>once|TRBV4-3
CASSHQTGVSTDTQYF
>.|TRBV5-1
CASSFGNNLGGEQFF
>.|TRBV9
CASSPRPSPGLADTIYF
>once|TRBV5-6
CASSDEPRGSNVLTF
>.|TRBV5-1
CASSAGGQGLDGYTF
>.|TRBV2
CASKKGQGGTEAFF
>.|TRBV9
CASSGGTGGYNEQFF
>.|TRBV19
CASSIRTSGTGDAYGYTF
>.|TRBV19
CASSSNSQLNYGYTF
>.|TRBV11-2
CASSPRSTSAYNEQFF
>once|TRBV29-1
CSVVRAGRYPMNTEAFF
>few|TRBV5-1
CASSGLAITDTQYF
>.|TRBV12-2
CASRLAPGVTGYEQYF
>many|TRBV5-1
CASSTQGRMNTEAFF
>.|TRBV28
CASSPRGTAHNEQFF
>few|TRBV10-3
CAISGTGGELSTEAFF
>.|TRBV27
CASSLGRLASPLHF
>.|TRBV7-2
CASSLGTSGETQYF
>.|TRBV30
CAWIPRDRDYEQYF
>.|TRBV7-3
CASSAWDSRSNEQFF
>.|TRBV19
CASSRQGAYYEQYF
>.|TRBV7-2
CASRQGPGNTIYF
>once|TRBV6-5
CASRGRTSGTYEQYF
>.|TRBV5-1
CASSWGTSHGELFF
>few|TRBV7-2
CASSPFTGPYEQYF
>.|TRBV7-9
CASSLEAKNTEAFF
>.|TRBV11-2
CASSLAGPNGGTQYF
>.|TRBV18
CASSPGEKQFF
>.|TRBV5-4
CASSKGTSNGETQYF
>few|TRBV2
CASSELRNIQYF
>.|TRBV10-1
CASSEYRGSGYTF
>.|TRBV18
CASSRTTGLVETQYF
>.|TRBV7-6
CASSLNEGFGGYTF
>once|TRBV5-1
CASSPLGDRGNEKLFF
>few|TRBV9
CASSRRLAGAGELFF
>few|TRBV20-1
CSARDSGWEYF
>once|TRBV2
CASSYTGPGANVLTF
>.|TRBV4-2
CASSQDGHSYGYTF